These 2 T cell receptor beta chains were all obtained from the same sample, sequenced in a study of shared clonotypes between healthy human individuals. Data came from immunoSEQ multiplex PCR; TCRdb stores just in-frame clones and leaves some out. The top ten hold around 12% of the sample, which has 450,000 to 500,000 clones, roughly 80% seen once. Sequencing was performed on PBMCs. The receptors were gathered from a woman in her 40s in good health. Some clones in this sample may be carry-over from other donors' samples.

This clone has only one observation. The chain is built from TRBV4-3 and TRBJ2-1; 10 bases fit TRBD2. The CDR3 covers 15 residues. The germline V gene has CDR1 LGHNA and CDR2 YSLEER. The V gene end was trimmed by 1 base and the J gene end by 4 bases; junction bases not matched to a gene: 1. CDR3 bases: TGCGCCAGCAGCCAAGGGACTAGCGGATACAATGAGCAGTTCTTC. This gives the protein CASSQGTSGYNEQFF.

This clone was found once. V is TRBV10-3 and J is TRBJ1-5; D call uncertain. Germline V gene data show CDR1 as ENHRY and CDR2 as SYGVKD. The V and J ends lost 0 bases and 1 base respectively, with 7 bases between them. The CDR3 consists of 15 residues. CDR3 in amino acids: CAISESLESNQPQHF. In nucleotides, the CDR3 is TGTGCCATCAGTGAGTCTTTGGAGAGCAATCAGCCCCAGCATTTT.